The 27 T cell receptor beta chains below come from one sample, sequenced in a study of shared clonotypes between healthy human individuals. Sequencing was performed with immunoSEQ multiplex PCR; in TCRdb, only in-frame clones are kept and a portion is missing. This table holds about 1.1 million clones, approximately 80% found once. The specimen sequenced was memory CD4+ T cells from PBMCs. The sample's subset: CD45RA-negative fraction. The receptor set was obtained from a man younger than 35 in good health. Some clones in this sample may be carry-over from other donors' samples.

This chain's CDR3 is CASSTSGREDTQYF. CDR3 nucleotides: TGCGCCAGCAGTACTAGCGGGCGGGAAGATACGCAGTATTTT. This rearrangement joins TRBV5-1 to TRBJ2-3, with 9 nucleotides matching TRBD2. CDR3 length: 14 amino acids. Looked up from germline, CDR1 is SGHRS and CDR2 is YFSETQ. The ends lost 5 bases at V and 5 bases at J; junction bases unmatched: 6.

This chain uses TRBV6-4 with TRBJ2-3; no reliable D call. CDR1 MRHNA and CDR2 SNTAGT come from the germline V gene. This CDR3 contains 14 residues. Trimming shortened V by 2 bases and J by 2 bases, and 8 bases separated the two germline ends. DNA of the CDR3: TGTGCCAGCAGTGACGGGTACAACACAGATACGCAGTATTTT. It specifies CASSDGYNTDTQYF.

This chain connects TRBV6-5 to TRBJ2-7; D perhaps matches TRBD2 (6 bases). V shed 3 bases and J shed 3 bases, with 12 bases lying between them. The CDR3 has 14 residues. Germline loops: CDR1 MNHEY, CDR2 SVGAGI. This CDR3 is CASSYKRVDYEQYF. In nucleotides, the CDR3 is TGTGCCAGCAGTTATAAGCGGGTGGACTACGAGCAGTACTTC.

The chain couples TRBV14 to TRBJ2-7; perhaps TRBD1 as D (5 bases). This CDR3 has 17 amino acids. The germline gives CDR1 SGHDN, CDR2 FVKESK. V dropped 0 bases and J dropped 7 bases, with 22 bases sitting between them. CDR3 sequence: CASSQDFSLVQRGEQYF. Here the CDR3 DNA reads TGTGCCAGCAGCCAAGATTTCAGTCTAGTCCAAAGGGGAGAGCAGTACTTC.

On this clone: Other DNA sequences in this sample translate to the same CDR3. The chain recombines TRBV28 with TRBJ1-1, with D perhaps matching TRBD1 (5 bases). CDR3 length equals 14 residues. Germline assignment: CDR1 MDHEN and CDR2 SYDVKM. V lost 5 bases to trimming and J lost 5 bases, with 15 bases between them. CDR3 region: CASSLPREGTEAFF. The CDR3 DNA sequence: TGTGCCAGCAGTCTTCCCAGGGAGGGGACTGAAGCTTTCTTT.

The chain combines TRBV15 with TRBJ2-3, with 8 bases that match TRBD1. Germline trimming cut 1 base from V and 2 bases from J; bases unmatched to any gene: 8. Germline V gene lookup returns CDR1 LNHNV and CDR2 YYDKDF (reference sequence). CDR3 length: 17 residues. The CDR3 nucleotides are TGTGCCACCAGCAGAGGGAGGACAGGGCACCACACAGATACGCAGTATTTT. The encoded protein is CATSRGRTGHHTDTQYF.

With respect to this clone: The identical CDR3 is also encoded by other nucleotide sequences in the sample. This sequence joins TRBV20-1 and TRBJ1-1; D is ambiguous. The germline V and J ends were trimmed by 5 bases and 5 bases, with 9 bases remaining between them. Germline-derived CDR1 and CDR2 are DFQATT and SNEGSKA (reference sequence). CDR3 length: 11 residues. CDR3 nucleotides: TGCAGTGCTCGGCGAAGGACTGAAGCTTTCTTT. Translating gives CSARRRTEAFF.

The J gene is TRBJ2-7, the V gene TRBV7-2; 10 positions match TRBD2. The J segment lost 7 bases and the V segment lost 3 bases, leaving 6 bases of the junction unmatched. The CDR3 spans 14 residues. CDR1 and CDR2 from the germline V gene are SGHTA and FQGNSA. This chain's CDR3 is CASSFETSGLEQYF. In nucleotides, the CDR3 is TGTGCCAGCAGCTTTGAGACTAGCGGGTTAGAGCAGTACTTC.

This clone was picked up one time. This sequence joins TRBV15 and TRBJ2-2; a weak D match, TRBD1 (6 bases). Looked up from germline, CDR1 is LNHNV and CDR2 is YYDKDF (reference sequence). The V end lost 5 bases, the J end lost 2 bases, and 18 bases lay between the germline ends. The CDR3 has 17 amino acids. Here the CDR3 reads CATSLSTGPFNTGELFF. DNA for the CDR3: TGTGCCACCAGCTTATCAACAGGGCCGTTTAACACCGGGGAGCTGTTTTTT. Filled out from reference TRBV15 and TRBJ2-2, the complete variable domain reads DAMVIQNPRYQVTQFGKPVTLSCSQTLNHNVMYWYQQKSSQAPKLLFHYYDKDFNNEADTPDNFQSRRPNTSFCFLDIRSPGLGDTAMYLCATSLSTGPFNTGELFFGEGSRLTVL.

The chain combines TRBV11-1 with TRBJ2-2, with D possibly matching TRBD1 (6 bases). Looked up from germline, CDR1 is SGHAT and CDR2 is FQDESV (reference sequence). V was cut by 4 bases and J by 1 base, with 16 bases left in between. CDR3 length: 17 residues. CDR3 sequence (DNA): TGTGCCAGCAGCTCCCCTGGAGGACAGAGGAACACCGGGGAGCTGTTTTTT. This codes for CASSSPGGQRNTGELFF.

The J gene is TRBJ1-1, the V gene TRBV4-3; D is unclear. CDR1 is LGHNA and CDR2 is YSLEER in the germline V gene. This CDR3 has 13 residues. Trimming cost V 2 bases and J 2 bases, with 6 bases left between them. CDR3 residues: CASSQNINTEAFF. The CDR3 DNA follows: TGCGCCAGCAGCCAAAACATAAACACTGAAGCTTTCTTT.

This clone occurred a few times. This chain links TRBV10-3 with TRBJ2-5; 8 positions match TRBD2. This CDR3 comprises 17 residues. Trimming cost V 4 bases and J 5 bases; bases outside gene matches: 15. Per the germline V gene, CDR1 is ENHRY and CDR2 is SYGVKD. The CDR3 DNA follows: TGTGCCATCAGTGGCGGAAAAGGACTAGCACTGGGGGAGACCCAGTACTTC. Translation: CAISGGKGLALGETQYF.

The CDR3, as DNA: TGTGCCAGCAGTGGTCCGGGACCATTCTACACCTTC. Translating it yields CASSGPGPFYTF. The V gene is TRBV28, the J gene TRBJ1-2; D might be TRBD1 (5 bases). Germline lookup yields CDR1 MDHEN and CDR2 SYDVKM. Trimming stripped 5 bases from V and 10 bases from J, with 14 bases between. This CDR3 contains 12 residues.

Notes on this clone: A read error may explain this, as a much larger clone is one base away. The identical CDR3 is also encoded by other nucleotide sequences in the sample. The chain combines TRBV2 with TRBJ1-1; D may be TRBD1 (6 bases). CDR3 length equals 14 residues. Germline V gives CDR1 SNHLY, CDR2 FYNNEI. The CDR3 region has the DNA TGTGCCAGCAGGGCAGACAGGATGAACACTGAAGCCTTCTTT. This codes for CASRADRMNTEAFF.

This clone appeared a few times. This chain links TRBV2 with TRBJ2-7; TRBD2 agrees at 9 bases. The junction had 3 bases not matched to a gene; V was cut back by 4 bases and J by 2 bases. CDR1 is SNHLY and CDR2 is FYNNEI in the germline V gene. The CDR3 consists of 14 residues. The CDR3 region is CASSVGGRAYEQYF. The CDR3, as DNA: TGTGCCAGCAGTGTAGGCGGGAGGGCCTACGAGCAGTACTTC.

This chain uses TRBV21-1 with TRBJ1-1. TRBV21-1 is a pseudogene segment. CDR3 length: 15 residues. CDR3 nucleotide sequence: TGTGCCAGCAGCCACGGATCGGAGTGGACCACTGAAGCTTTCTTT. Its protein is CASSHGSEWTTEAFF.

V usage is TRBV10-3 and J usage is TRBJ1-1; TRBD1 is a possible D gene (5 bases). Germline-derived CDR1 and CDR2 are ENHRY and SYGVKD. The CDR3 totals 15 residues. V lost 5 bases to trimming and J lost 6 bases, with 19 bases between them. Here the CDR3 reads CAISLSGGVGAEAFF. The CDR3 region has the DNA TGTGCCATCAGTTTATCTGGGGGGGTCGGCGCTGAAGCTTTCTTT.

The rearrangement uses TRBV11-2 and TRBJ1-2; 7 bases map to TRBD1. The CDR3 loop spans 14 amino acids. CDR1 and CDR2 from the germline V gene are SGHAT and FQNNGV. The ends lost 3 bases at V and 0 bases at J; junction bases unmatched: 1. The CDR3 protein is CASSFGTANYGYTF. CDR3 coding DNA: TGTGCCAGCAGCTTTGGGACAGCTAACTATGGCTACACCTTC.

This clone was detected ten times or more. The V and J genes are TRBV28 and TRBJ1-4; D remains unclear. V shed 2 bases and J shed 1 base, with 14 bases lying between them. CDR1 is MDHEN, CDR2 SYDVKM, per germline. The CDR3 contains 17 residues. DNA for the CDR3: TGTGCCAGCAGTTTAGAGTATTTGGGCCGAACTAATGAAAAACTGTTTTTT. Its translation is CASSLEYLGRTNEKLFF.

This rearrangement joins TRBV5-4 to TRBJ2-7; a possible D gene is TRBD1 (5 bases). Trimming shortened V by 6 bases and J by 0 bases, and 16 bases separated the two germline ends. Germline CDR1 SGHNT, CDR2 YYREEE (reference sequence). The CDR3 has 15 residues. The CDR3 region has the DNA TGTGCCAGCACCTCTGCCGGACAAAGCTCCTACGAGCAGTACTTC. Translated, it gives CASTSAGQSSYEQYF.

The table lists this clone with a few counts. The V and J genes are TRBV25-1 and TRBJ2-7, with a possible D match to TRBD2 (5 bases). Trimming took off 6 bases at V and 2 bases at J, with 14 bases between the two ends. Germline values: CDR1 MGHDK, CDR2 SYGVNS. CDR3 length: 14 residues. This CDR3 reads CASSLEGAAYEQYF. DNA for the CDR3: TGTGCCAGCAGCTTAGAGGGAGCCGCCTACGAGCAGTACTTC.

A note on this clone: Other nucleotide sequences in the sample specify the same CDR3. The chain couples TRBV18 to TRBJ1-1; 7 nucleotides match TRBD1. The CDR3 has 15 residues. Germline-derived CDR1 and CDR2 are KGHSH and LQKENI. The junction had 7 bases not matched to a gene; V was cut back by 3 bases and J by 3 bases. The CDR3 sequence is CASSPRQGWDTEAFF. The DNA for the CDR3 is TGTGCCAGCTCACCGCGACAGGGTTGGGACACTGAAGCTTTCTTT.

The chain recombines TRBV7-2 with TRBJ2-3; 8 bases align to TRBD2. This CDR3 region has 17 residues. V was clipped by 4 bases and J by 6 bases; unmatched bases: 15. The germline V gene has CDR1 SGHTA and CDR2 FQGNSA. The DNA of the CDR3 is TGTGCCAGCAGCTCAGGGCGCGGAGGAGGCGGGGGGGATACGCAGTATTTT. Protein sequence: CASSSGRGGGGGDTQYF. The variable domain in full, completed from reference TRBV7-2 and TRBJ2-3, reads GAGVSQSPSNKVTEKGKDVELRCDPISGHTALYWYRQSLGQGLEFLIYFQGNSAPDKSGLPSDRFSAERTGGSVSTLTIQRTQQEDSAVYLCASSSGRGGGGGDTQYFGPGTRLTVL.

This clone was observed at least ten times. This rearrangement joins TRBV7-9 to TRBJ2-7; 13 bases map to TRBD2. Germline lookup yields CDR1 SEHNR and CDR2 FQNEAQ (reference sequence). V dropped 5 bases and J dropped 5; count of bases not matched to a gene: 6. The CDR3 length is 15 residues. Here the CDR3 reads CASSTRTSGSDEQYF. The CDR3 nucleotides are TGTGCCAGCAGCACCCGGACTAGCGGGAGCGACGAGCAGTACTTC.

The chain employs TRBV5-1 and TRBJ2-1; D is uncertain. CDR1 is SGHRS and CDR2 is YFSETQ in the germline V gene. Trimming took off 0 bases at V and 0 bases at J, with 13 bases between the two ends. CDR3 length equals 17 residues. The CDR3 loop reads CASSLVGSRTSYNEQFF. CDR3 DNA sequence: TGCGCCAGCAGCTTGGTAGGTAGCCGTACCTCCTACAATGAGCAGTTCTTC.

A note on this clone: This is likely an artifact of a read error, given a far larger clone one base away. This chain uses TRBV4-1 with TRBJ2-2; 8 bases fit TRBD2. The J segment lost 7 bases and the V segment lost 4 bases, leaving 11 bases of the junction unmatched. Germline V gene lookup returns CDR1 MGHRA and CDR2 YSYEKL. This CDR3 is 16 amino acids long. CDR3: CASSRVLGRGGGELFF. CDR3 nucleotides: TGCGCCAGCAGCCGAGTTCTTGGCCGGGGGGGCGGGGAGCTGTTTTTT.

The chain carries TRBV7-2 and TRBJ1-3; no clear D. V was cut by 2 bases and J by 3 bases, with 8 bases left in between. The length of the CDR3 is 14 residues. Per germline, CDR1 SGHTA and CDR2 FQGNSA. This chain's CDR3 is CASSLTGFGNTIYF. CDR3 nucleotides: TGTGCCAGCAGCTTAACGGGATTTGGAAACACCATATATTTT. Looking up the rest from reference TRBV7-2 and TRBJ1-3 gives the full variable domain: GAGVSQSPSNKVTEKGKDVELRCDPISGHTALYWYRQSLGQGLEFLIYFQGNSAPDKSGLPSDRFSAERTGGSVSTLTIQRTQQEDSAVYLCASSLTGFGNTIYFGEGSWLTVV.